This is a list of T cell receptor beta chains from one sample in a study of cytomegalovirus exposure and HLA in healthy donors. Only in-frame clones appear in the TCRdb table, and some are missing; sequencing was by immunoSEQ multiplex PCR. The sample lists about 150,000 clones, approximately 89% occurring once. The source material was PBMCs. All receptors derive from a man aged 18 to 29 in good health and CMV-seronegative. Each CDR3 is given with its conserved first and last residue. Fields, in order: D gene, J gene, clone size, V gene, CDR3 protein, CDR3 DNA. The D gene is left open where the match is weak. Clone size, where shown, is once, few, many, or a class for clones that have expanded.

D: .; J: TRBJ2-1; size: .; V: TRBV4-1; CDR3: CASSRGRGESYNEQFF; DNA: TGCGCCAGCAGCCGGGGCCGAGGAGAATCCTACAATGAGCAGTTCTTC
D: .; J: TRBJ1-1; size: .; V: TRBV6-5; CDR3: CASSLLSNTEAFF; DNA: TGTGCCAGCAGTCTCCTCAGTAACACTGAAGCTTTCTTT
D: TRBD1; J: TRBJ2-5; size: .; V: TRBV7-2; CDR3: CASSFNEGAGETQYF; DNA: TGTGCCAGCAGCTTTAATGAGGGGGCGGGAGAGACCCAGTACTTC
D: .; J: TRBJ2-5; size: .; V: TRBV10-2; CDR3: CASSDSQGSQETQYF; DNA: TGCGCCAGCAGTGACTCGCAGGGTTCACAAGAGACCCAGTACTTC
D: TRBD1; J: TRBJ2-2; size: .; V: TRBV11-3; CDR3: CASSQGTGGVKTGELFF; DNA: TGTGCCAGCAGCCAGGGGACAGGGGGCGTGAAGACCGGGGAGCTGTTTTTT
D: .; J: TRBJ1-2; size: .; V: TRBV5-5; CDR3: CASSLFSGANYGYTF; DNA: TGTGCCAGCAGCTTATTTTCAGGGGCCAACTATGGCTACACCTTC
D: .; J: TRBJ2-1; size: .; V: TRBV7-3; CDR3: CASSLTGVPYQFF; DNA: TGTGCCAGCAGCTTAACCGGGGTCCCGTACCAGTTCTTC
D: TRBD2; J: TRBJ2-7; size: .; V: TRBV4-1; CDR3: CASSQTGTSTYEQYF; DNA: TGCGCCAGCAGCCAGACCGGGACTAGCACCTACGAGCAGTACTTC
D: TRBD1; J: TRBJ2-7; size: .; V: TRBV5-1; CDR3: CASSSNRGSSYEQYF; DNA: TGCGCCAGCAGCTCCAACAGGGGAAGTAGCTACGAGCAGTACTTC
D: .; J: TRBJ1-2; size: .; V: TRBV9; CDR3: CASSRVADGYTF; DNA: TGTGCCAGCAGTCGCGTGGCGGATGGCTACACCTTC
D: .; J: TRBJ2-3; size: .; V: TRBV4-1; CDR3: CASSQDRPRFLAEIVDTQYF; DNA: TGCGCCAGCAGCCAAGATCGGCCCCGCTTTCTAGCCGAGATTGTAGATACGCAGTATTTT
D: .; J: TRBJ2-1; size: .; V: TRBV4-3; CDR3: CASSQYNSYNEQFF; DNA: TGCGCCAGCAGCCAATATAACAGTTACAATGAGCAGTTCTTC
D: .; J: TRBJ1-1; size: .; V: TRBV30; CDR3: CAWRGRTEAFF; DNA: TGTGCCTGGAGGGGGAGAACTGAAGCTTTCTTT
D: TRBD2; J: TRBJ2-1; size: .; V: TRBV5-1; CDR3: CASSLALAGYNEQFF; DNA: TGCGCCAGCAGCTTGGCTCTAGCGGGGTATAATGAGCAGTTCTTC
D: .; J: TRBJ1-2; size: .; V: TRBV5-1; CDR3: CASSLGDTVAGYTF; DNA: TGCGCCAGCAGCTTGGGCGACACTGTGGCTGGCTACACCTTC
D: .; J: TRBJ1-2; size: .; V: TRBV7-2; CDR3: CASSLDGGGLGYGYTF; DNA: TGTGCCAGCAGCCTAGATGGGGGGGGTTTAGGCTATGGCTACACCTTC
D: TRBD1; J: TRBJ2-6; size: .; V: TRBV11-2; CDR3: CASSARDRGSAGANVLTF; DNA: TGTGCCAGCAGCGCTCGGGACAGGGGGTCAGCTGGGGCCAACGTCCTGACTTTC
D: TRBD1; J: TRBJ1-1; size: once; V: TRBV2; CDR3: CASRREQGGGTEAFF; DNA: TGTGCCAGCAGGAGGGAACAGGGGGGCGGCACTGAAGCTTTCTTT
D: TRBD1; J: TRBJ2-1; size: .; V: TRBV6-5; CDR3: CACGLTGGVSNEQFF; DNA: TGTGCCTGTGGGCTGACAGGGGGCGTTTCCAATGAGCAGTTCTTC
D: .; J: TRBJ1-5; size: .; V: TRBV2; CDR3: CASSVWTRNSNQPQHF; DNA: TGTGCCAGCAGTGTCTGGACAAGGAATAGCAATCAGCCCCAGCATTTT
D: TRBD2; J: TRBJ2-3; size: .; V: TRBV9; CDR3: CASSQASSGTQYF; DNA: TGTGCCAGCAGCCAAGCCTCTAGCGGAACGCAGTATTTT
D: TRBD1; J: TRBJ2-7; size: .; V: TRBV5-1; CDR3: CASTLSGWTGGSEQYF; DNA: TGCGCCAGCACCTTGTCAGGCTGGACAGGGGGCTCCGAGCAGTACTTC
D: .; J: TRBJ2-1; size: .; V: TRBV5-8; CDR3: CASSLISTRNNEQFF; DNA: TGTGCCAGCAGCTTGATTTCGACTAGGAACAATGAGCAGTTCTTC
D: TRBD1; J: TRBJ1-1; size: .; V: TRBV9; CDR3: CASSGNRGNTEAFF; DNA: TGTGCCAGCAGCGGGAACAGGGGGAACACTGAAGCTTTCTTT